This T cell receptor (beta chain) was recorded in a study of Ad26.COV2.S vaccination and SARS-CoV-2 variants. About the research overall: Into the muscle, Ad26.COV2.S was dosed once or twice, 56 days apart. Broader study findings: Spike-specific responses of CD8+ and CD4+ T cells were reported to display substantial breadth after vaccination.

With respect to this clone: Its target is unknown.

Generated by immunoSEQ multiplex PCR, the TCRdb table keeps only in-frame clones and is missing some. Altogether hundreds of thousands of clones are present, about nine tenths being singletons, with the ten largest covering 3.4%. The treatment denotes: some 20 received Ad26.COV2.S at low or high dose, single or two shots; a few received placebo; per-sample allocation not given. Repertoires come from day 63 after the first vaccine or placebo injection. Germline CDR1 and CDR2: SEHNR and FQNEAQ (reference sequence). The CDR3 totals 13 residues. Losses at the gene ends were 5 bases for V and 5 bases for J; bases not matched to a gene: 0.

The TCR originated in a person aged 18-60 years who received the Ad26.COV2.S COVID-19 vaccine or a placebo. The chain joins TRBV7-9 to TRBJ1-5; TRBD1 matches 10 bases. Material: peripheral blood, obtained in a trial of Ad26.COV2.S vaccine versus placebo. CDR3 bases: TGTGCCAGCAGCGGGACAGGGGATCAGCCCCAGCATTTT. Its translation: CASSGTGDQPQHF. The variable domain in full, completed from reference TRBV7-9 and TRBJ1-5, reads DTGVSQNPRHKITKRGQNVTFRCDPISEHNRLYWYRQTLGQGPEFLTYFQNEAQLEKSRLLSDRFSAERPKGSFSTLEIQRTEQGDSAMYLCASSGTGDQPQHFGDGTRLSIL.